These 26 T cell receptor beta chains came from one sample sequenced in a study of blood T cell repertoires in COVID-19. This table comes from immunoSEQ multiplex PCR, and its TCRdb copy is limited to in-frame clones, with some not included. The sample yields 40,000 or so clones, nearly 90% seen once. Sequencing was performed on peripheral blood. These receptors all stem from a man between 60 and 70 years old with COVID-19, enrolled during active disease.

The chain uses TRBV28 and TRBJ2-6, with D possibly TRBD1 on 5 matching bases. CDR1 and CDR2 from the germline V gene are MDHEN and SYDVKM. The CDR3 has 18 residues. V shed 5 bases and J shed 0 bases, with 17 bases lying between them. The CDR3 DNA reads as TGTGCCAGCAGTCGTGGCGGACAAGCTTCCTCTGGGGCCAACGTCCTGACTTTC. This gives the protein CASSRGGQASSGANVLTF.

CDR3 in amino acids: CASSSGRLANTGELFF. In DNA, the CDR3 is TGTGCCAGCAGCTCCGGGAGGTTGGCGAACACCGGGGAGCTGTTTTTT. The rearrangement uses TRBV5-4 and TRBJ2-2; 7 nucleotides match TRBD2. V trimming: 3 bases; J trimming: 0 bases; junction bases outside the gene matches: 5. Germline V gene lookup returns CDR1 SGHNT and CDR2 YYREEE (reference sequence). CDR3 length: 16 amino acids. The whole variable domain, remainder taken from reference TRBV5-4 and TRBJ2-2, is ETGVTQSPTHLIKTRGQQVTLRCSSQSGHNTVSWYQQALGQGPQFIFQYYREEENGRGNFPPRFSGLQFPNYSSELNVNALELDDSALYLCASSSGRLANTGELFFGEGSRLTVL.

The rearrangement uses TRBV30 and TRBJ1-2; D may be TRBD1 (6 bases). Germline V gene lookup returns CDR1 GTSNPN and CDR2 SVGIG (reference sequence). The CDR3 is 13 amino acids. V shed 3 bases and J shed 2 bases, with 10 bases lying between them. For the CDR3, the DNA is TGTGCCTGGAGCCTCGACAGGAACTATGGCTACACCTTC. It codes for CAWSLDRNYGYTF.

The V gene is TRBV24-1, the J gene TRBJ2-5; 9 nucleotides agree with TRBD1. CDR3 length: 20 residues. CDR1 and CDR2 (germline): KGHDR, SFDVKD. With 2 bases clipped from V and 2 bases from J, the junction kept 17 bases outside the gene matches. The CDR3 nucleotides read TGTGCCACCAGTGATTGGCAAGGGGACAGGGATATCGAGGATCAAGAGACCCAGTACTTC. It is translated as CATSDWQGDRDIEDQETQYF.

Comments on this clone: This specimen includes other DNA sequences encoding the same CDR3. This chain uses TRBV7-9 with TRBJ1-2; no clear D. The CDR3 runs 13 residues. CDR1 is SEHNR and CDR2 is FQNEAQ in the germline V gene (reference sequence). The ends were cut back, 1 base at V and 2 bases at J, with 5 bases in the middle. CDR3 nucleotides: TGTGCCAGCAGCTTAGACTCAAACTATGGCTACACCTTC. Its protein product is CASSLDSNYGYTF.

In its sample, this clone was seen a few times. This chain connects TRBV6-5 to TRBJ2-7, with D possibly matching TRBD2 (6 bases). The CDR3 contains 15 residues. The germline CDR1 and CDR2 sequences are MNHEY and SVGAGI. Trimming stripped 4 bases from V and 3 bases from J, with 16 bases between. The CDR3 DNA follows: TGTGCCAGCAGTTTTCGGAGGGCCATAAACTACGAGCAGTACTTC. Protein sequence: CASSFRRAINYEQYF.

The chain carries TRBV5-1 and TRBJ1-1; D is perhaps TRBD1 (5 bases). This CDR3 is built from 13 residues. V dropped 3 bases and J dropped 3 bases, with 9 bases sitting between them. CDR1 and CDR2 (germline): SGHRS, YFSETQ. The CDR3 DNA reads as TGCGCCAGCAGCTGGGGACTTTACACTGAAGCTTTCTTT. Protein product: CASSWGLYTEAFF.

The chain has TRBV3-1 (or the pseudogene TRBV3-2) and TRBJ1-2; a possible D gene is TRBD1 (6 bases). CDR1 is LGHDT and CDR2 is YNNKEL in the germline V gene (reference sequence). V gave up 4 bases and J gave up 4 bases, with 16 bases separating them. The CDR3 is 15 amino acids. This chain's CDR3 is CASSLQQGRGYGYTF. The CDR3 DNA sequence: TGTGCCAGCAGCCTCCAACAGGGACGTGGCTATGGCTACACCTTC.

V gene TRBV2 combines with J gene TRBJ1-5; D ambiguous. The CDR3 is made up of 13 amino acids. CDR1 and CDR2 (germline): SNHLY, FYNNEI. The V and J ends lost 7 bases and 5 bases respectively, with 12 bases between them. Written as DNA, the CDR3 is TGTGCCAGCAAGAGGGATGGGGATCAGCCCCAGCATTTT. Residues: CASKRDGDQPQHF.

This clone was found a few times. The V gene is TRBV20-1, the J gene TRBJ2-7, with a possible D match to TRBD2 (5 bases). The V gene's germline CDR1 is DFQATT and CDR2 SNEGSKA (reference sequence). The CDR3 has 14 residues. V gave up 3 bases and J gave up 3 bases, with 15 bases separating them. The CDR3 spells CSASRPGGHYEQYF. CDR3 coding DNA: TGCAGTGCTAGTCGCCCTGGCGGGCACTACGAGCAGTACTTC.

The V call is TRBV29-1, the J call TRBJ2-1; possible D gene TRBD2, 5 bases. V lost 4 bases to trimming and J lost 0 bases, with 16 bases between them. Germline lookup yields CDR1 SQVTM and CDR2 ANQGSEA. The CDR3 loop spans 16 amino acids. This CDR3 reads CSVGSAGHSSYNEQFF. As DNA, the CDR3 is TGCAGCGTTGGTAGCGCGGGTCACAGCTCCTACAATGAGCAGTTCTTC.

The genes are TRBV28 and TRBJ1-6; a possible D gene is TRBD1 (5 bases). Trimming removed 8 bases from V and 8 bases from J, with 22 bases in between. The CDR3 has 16 amino acids. Germline-derived CDR1 and CDR2 are MDHEN and SYDVKM. The CDR3 DNA is TGTGCCAGCCCCCGGCGGGGGGTGGAAGACCATTCACCCCTCCACTTT. Encoded protein: CASPRRGVEDHSPLHF.

The chain links TRBV28 to TRBJ2-1; TRBD2 agrees at 8 bases. CDR3 size: 14 residues. Per germline, CDR1 MDHEN and CDR2 SYDVKM. With V trimmed by 8 bases and J by 1 base, 4 bases remained unmatched. The CDR3 here is CASLSGESYNEQFF. Written as DNA, the CDR3 is TGTGCCAGCCTTAGCGGGGAGTCCTACAATGAGCAGTTCTTC.

The chain uses TRBV14 and TRBJ2-1; 9 nucleotides agree with TRBD1. CDR1 is SGHDN and CDR2 is FVKESK in the germline V gene. V gave up 5 bases and J gave up 12 bases; unmatched junction bases: 11. The CDR3 extends over 14 amino acids. CDR3 sequence: CASSSGTGYVGQFF. The CDR3 DNA is TGTGCCAGCAGCTCCGGGACAGGGTACGTGGGGCAGTTCTTC.

J is TRBJ1-2 and V is TRBV30; the D gene is possibly TRBD1 (6 bases). V lost 3 bases and J lost 7, with 18 bases in between. Germline-derived CDR1 and CDR2 are GTSNPN and SVGIG (reference sequence). The CDR3 has 14 residues. In nucleotides, the CDR3 is TGTGCCTGGAGCGACCTACAAACAGGGATTGGCTACACCTTC. It is translated as CAWSDLQTGIGYTF.

V is TRBV9 and J is TRBJ1-4; D possibly corresponds to TRBD1 (6 bases). The germline V and J ends were trimmed by 4 bases and 7 bases, with 17 bases remaining between them. The germline V gene has CDR1 SGDLS and CDR2 YYNGEE. The CDR3 runs to 15 residues. CDR3: CASSPLPGAGEKLFF. The CDR3, as DNA: TGTGCCAGCAGCCCCCTCCCAGGGGCGGGTGAAAAACTGTTTTTT.

The chain carries TRBV4-1 and TRBJ1-4; D may be TRBD1 (6 bases). CDR3 length: 16 amino acids. Germline V gene sequence: CDR1 MGHRA, CDR2 YSYEKL. Between the trimmed V and J ends, which lost 4 bases and 7 bases, there was a span of 19 bases. The DNA for the CDR3 is TGCGCCAGCAGCCGAGAACGACAGGCCGGTAGTGAAAAACTGTTTTTT. This codes for CASSRERQAGSEKLFF.

Only a few counts were recorded for this clone. The J gene is TRBJ2-2, the V gene TRBV7-8; D possibly corresponds to TRBD1 (6 bases). CDR3 length: 15 residues. Germline CDR1 is SGHVS and CDR2 is FQNEAQ. V lost 3 bases, J lost 6 bases, and 14 bases lay in between. Here the CDR3 DNA reads TGTGCCAGCAGCTTGAAAACAGGGTGGGCCGGGGAGCTGTTTTTT. This sequence encodes CASSLKTGWAGELFF. The full variable domain, completed using reference TRBV7-8 and TRBJ2-2, is GAGVSQSPRYKVAKRGQDVALRCDPISGHVSLFWYQQALGQGPEFLTYFQNEAQLDKSGLPSDRFFAERPEGSVSTLKIQRTQQEDSAVYLCASSLKTGWAGELFFGEGSRLTVL.

The chain is built from TRBV3-1 (or the pseudogene TRBV3-2) and TRBJ2-5, with 8 bases aligning to TRBD1. V lost 0 bases to trimming and J lost 4 bases; unmatched junction nucleotides: 7. The germline gives CDR1 LGHDT, CDR2 YNNKEL (reference sequence). The CDR3 extends over 16 amino acids. The CDR3 sequence: CASSQDFRGRGETQYF. CDR3 sequence (DNA): TGTGCCAGCAGCCAAGATTTCAGGGGGCGCGGAGAGACCCAGTACTTC.

This rearrangement joins TRBV2 to TRBJ1-2; D gene ambiguous. Deletions cut 8 bases from V and 2 bases from J, with 12 bases between. Per germline, CDR1 SNHLY and CDR2 FYNNEI. The CDR3 is 13 residues long. The CDR3 sequence: CASGDGENYGYTF. Written as DNA, the CDR3 is TGTGCCAGCGGAGATGGGGAGAACTATGGCTACACCTTC.

The chain links TRBV30 to TRBJ1-5; no clear D. CDR1 is GTSNPN and CDR2 is SVGIG in the germline V gene (reference sequence). The CDR3 is 14 amino acids. V dropped 0 bases and J dropped 3 bases, with 9 bases sitting between them. This chain's CDR3 is CAWSVEADNQPQHF. CDR3 bases: TGTGCCTGGAGTGTAGAGGCGGACAATCAGCCCCAGCATTTT.

The gene calls are TRBV10-1 and TRBJ1-1, with 7 bases lining up with TRBD1. V dropped 6 bases and J dropped 0; count of bases not matched to a gene: 4. The CDR3 sequence is 14 residues long. Germline-derived CDR1 and CDR2 are WNHNN and SYGVQD (reference sequence). Written as DNA, the CDR3 is TGCGCCAGCAGCGCCGACAGGGTGAACACTGAAGCTTTCTTT. Protein product: CASSADRVNTEAFF.

The J gene is TRBJ2-7, the V gene TRBV9, with TRBD2 matching 16 bases. Germline CDR1 and CDR2: SGDLS and YYNGEE. The V and J ends lost 1 base and 3 bases, in that order; junction bases with no gene match: 10. The CDR3 runs to 19 residues. The CDR3 sequence is CASSVRPGLAGGPSYEQYF. For the CDR3, the DNA is TGTGCCAGCAGCGTACGACCGGGACTAGCGGGAGGGCCGAGCTACGAGCAGTACTTC.

This clone was seen a handful of times. This chain uses TRBV5-1 with TRBJ2-1, with 11 positions matching TRBD1. This CDR3 has 16 residues. Per the germline V gene, CDR1 is SGHRS and CDR2 is YFSETQ. V lost 1 base to trimming and J lost 6 bases; unmatched junction nucleotides: 6. The chain's CDR3 is CASSLPSGTGGNEQFF. CDR3 nucleotides: TGCGCCAGCAGCTTGCCCTCCGGGACAGGGGGCAATGAGCAGTTCTTC.

This chain connects TRBV19 to TRBJ2-7; D is possibly TRBD2 (6 bases). Per germline, CDR1 LNHDA and CDR2 SQIVND (reference sequence). CDR3 length: 16 residues. The V end lost 6 bases, the J end lost 7 bases, and 25 bases lay between the germline ends. The CDR3 sequence: CASSPEGLAYPGEQYF. The CDR3 DNA reads TGTGCCAGTAGCCCCGAGGGGCTAGCGTACCCTGGAGAGCAGTACTTC.

V is TRBV28 and J is TRBJ1-2; weak D call: TRBD1 (6 bases). Between the trimmed V and J ends, which lost 7 bases and 0 bases, there was a span of 15 bases. Germline CDR1 MDHEN, CDR2 SYDVKM. The CDR3 consists of 15 residues. DNA for the CDR3: TGTGCCAGCAATACACAGGGAAACACTAACTATGGCTACACCTTC. Protein sequence: CASNTQGNTNYGYTF.